The 16 T cell receptor beta chains below come from one sample, sequenced in a study of blood T cell repertoires in COVID-19. Profiling relied on immunoSEQ multiplex PCR, and the TCRdb table lists in-frame clones only, not all of them. The data hold about 300,000 clones, with about 88% observed a single time. The sequenced sample consisted of peripheral blood. The receptors come from a human donor with COVID-19, enrolled during active disease. The donor label of this sample is uncertain.

The chain recombines TRBV28 with TRBJ2-5; perhaps TRBD1 as D (5 bases). Trimming removed 3 bases from V and 2 bases from J, with 22 bases in between. Germline V lookup: CDR1 MDHEN, CDR2 SYDVKM. This CDR3 has 18 amino acids. CDR3 residues: CASSFSVGRARGQETQYF. DNA of the CDR3: TGTGCCAGCAGTTTTTCGGTTGGCAGGGCAAGGGGTCAAGAGACCCAGTACTTC.

The chain has TRBV19 and TRBJ1-1; TRBD1 matches 10 bases. CDR1 is LNHDA and CDR2 is SQIVND in the germline V gene (reference sequence). The CDR3 is 14 amino acids. V lost 6 bases to trimming and J lost 3 bases; unmatched junction nucleotides: 4. The CDR3 DNA reads as TGTGCCAGTAGACCCGGGACAGGGGACACTGAAGCTTTCTTT. Amino acid sequence: CASRPGTGDTEAFF.

This sequence joins TRBV5-4 and TRBJ2-2; 15 bases match TRBD2. This CDR3 comprises 18 residues. The trim removed 4 bases at V and 6 bases at J, leaving 10 bases unmatched. The germline gives CDR1 SGHNT, CDR2 YYREEE (reference sequence). Written as DNA, the CDR3 is TGTGCCAGCAGCCCAGGACTAGCGGGAGGGAGTCGTCCCGGGGAGCTGTTTTTT. It is translated as CASSPGLAGGSRPGELFF.

The gene calls are TRBV7-3 and TRBJ2-1; D gene unclear. With 5 bases removed from V and 5 bases from J, the gap between germline ends came to 10 bases. The CDR3 is made up of 13 amino acids. Per the germline V gene, CDR1 is SGHTA and CDR2 is FQGTGA. The CDR3 DNA reads TGTGCCAGCAGCACTTCCTTACACAATGAGCAGTTCTTC. Amino acids: CASSTSLHNEQFF.

The table lists this clone with many counts. The rearrangement links TRBV12-5 to TRBJ2-1; 7 bases are a match to TRBD1. V was clipped by 1 base and J by 2 bases; unmatched bases: 5. Looked up from germline, CDR1 is LGHNT and CDR2 is FRNRAP. This CDR3 has 16 residues. CDR3 nucleotide sequence: TGTGCTAGTGGTTTGGGAGTAGGGACAGCCTACAATGAGCAGTTCTTC. Translated, it gives CASGLGVGTAYNEQFF. Drawing the rest from reference TRBV12-5 and TRBJ2-1, the complete variable domain is DARVTQTPRHKVTEMGQEVTMRCQPILGHNTVFWYRQTMMQGLELLAYFRNRAPLDDSGMPKDRFSAEMPDATLATLKIQPSEPRDSAVYFCASGLGVGTAYNEQFFGPGTRLTVL.

This clone was observed a handful of times. This chain uses TRBV3-1 (or the pseudogene TRBV3-2) with TRBJ1-1; TRBD1 matches 7 bases. V lost 4 bases, J lost 5 bases, and 4 bases stayed unmatched. Germline V gives CDR1 LGHDT, CDR2 YNNKEL (reference sequence). The CDR3 is 13 amino acids. CDR3 residues: CASSLNRGTEAFF. The CDR3 DNA sequence: TGTGCCAGCAGCCTCAACAGGGGAACTGAAGCTTTCTTT.

CDR3 bases: TGTGCCAGCAGCTTAGGACATTTCCTGAACACTGAAGCTTTCTTT. Translation gives CASSLGHFLNTEAFF. The J gene is TRBJ1-1, the V gene TRBV11-1; D gene unclear. From germline, CDR1 is SGHAT and CDR2 FQDESV (reference sequence). V lost 1 base, J lost 0 bases, and 9 bases lay in between. The CDR3 is 15 amino acids.

The chain carries TRBV27 and TRBJ2-7, with no clear D. Trimming removed 0 bases from V and 5 bases from J, with 8 bases in between. Germline V gene sequence: CDR1 MNHEY, CDR2 SMNVEV (reference sequence). The CDR3 totals 13 residues. The CDR3 sequence is CASSLSRVHEQYF. The CDR3, as DNA: TGTGCCAGCAGTTTATCACGGGTTCACGAGCAGTACTTC.

The rearrangement uses TRBV3-1 (or the pseudogene TRBV3-2) and TRBJ2-7, with 13 bases identical to TRBD2. The V segment lost 5 bases and the J segment 6 bases; nucleotides outside the gene matches: 4. The V gene's germline CDR1 is LGHDT and CDR2 YNNKEL (reference sequence). The CDR3 consists of 14 residues. CDR3 coding DNA: TGTGCCAGCAGCTTAGGACTAGCGGGAGTCGAGCAGTACTTC. Translated, it gives CASSLGLAGVEQYF.

CDR3 protein: CASSLGRQIAKNIQYF. The CDR3 coding sequence is TGTGCCAGCAGCTTAGGACGACAGATAGCCAAAAACATTCAGTACTTC. The V gene is TRBV7-2, the J gene TRBJ2-4, with D possibly matching TRBD1 (5 bases). Germline V gene data show CDR1 as SGHTA and CDR2 as FQGNSA. The V end was cut by 1 base, the J end by 0 bases, with 10 bases between. The CDR3 length is 16 residues.

The V and J genes are TRBV18 and TRBJ1-6; D gene uncertain. V gave up 0 bases and J gave up 7 bases, with 7 bases separating them. The CDR3 totals 14 residues. Germline CDR1 reads KGHSH; CDR2 reads LQKENI. CDR3 amino acids: CASSPPEVNSPLHF. CDR3 nucleotides: TGTGCCAGCTCACCACCGGAGGTCAATTCACCCCTCCACTTT.

This clone was picked up one time. The V call is TRBV5-1, the J call TRBJ2-2, with 8 bases aligning to TRBD2. The CDR3 is 15 residues long. The V gene's germline CDR1 is SGHRS and CDR2 YFSETQ. The V and J ends lost 6 bases and 1 base, in that order; junction bases with no gene match: 5. The CDR3 DNA reads TGCGCCAGCACTACGAGCGGGGGGAACACCGGGGAGCTGTTTTTT. Translated, it gives CASTTSGGNTGELFF.

The chain employs TRBV9 and TRBJ1-5; the D is unclear. This CDR3 comprises 13 residues. CDR1 SGDLS and CDR2 YYNGEE come from the germline V gene. V lost 1 base, J lost 2 bases, and 4 bases lay in between. The CDR3 loop is CASSVTGNQPQHF. DNA for the CDR3: TGTGCCAGCAGCGTAACGGGCAATCAGCCCCAGCATTTT.

This clone was found a few times. This chain connects TRBV11-3 to TRBJ2-2; 7 bases are shared with TRBD2. The length of the CDR3 is 15 residues. The V gene's germline CDR1 is SGHNT and CDR2 YENEEA. V lost 3 bases to trimming and J lost 7 bases; unmatched junction nucleotides: 8. The CDR3 coding sequence is TGTGCCAGCAGCTTGGCTAGCGGAGTAAACGGGGAGCTGTTTTTT. Translating gives CASSLASGVNGELFF. Supplemented by reference TRBV11-3 and TRBJ2-2, the full variable domain reads EAGVVQSPRYKIIEKKQPVAFWCNPISGHNTLYWYLQNLGQGPELLIRYENEEAVDDSQLPKDRFSAERLKGVDSTLKIQPAELGDSAVYLCASSLASGVNGELFFGEGSRLTVL.

This sequence joins TRBV4-2 and TRBJ2-4; possible D gene TRBD2, 5 bases. V lost 4 bases and J lost 6, with 13 bases in between. CDR1 LGHNA and CDR2 YNFKEQ come from the germline V gene. The CDR3 is 14 amino acids. This CDR3 reads CASSPRDYVNIQYF. The CDR3 region has the DNA TGTGCCAGCAGCCCCCGTGACTACGTAAACATTCAGTACTTC.

This chain joins TRBV3-1 (or the pseudogene TRBV3-2) and TRBJ1-5; D gene uncertain. Germline V lookup: CDR1 LGHDT, CDR2 YNNKEL (reference sequence). Trimming took off 8 bases at V and 0 bases at J, with 17 bases between the two ends. The CDR3 has 16 residues. The CDR3 here is CASPTPGDYSNQPQHF. The CDR3 region has the DNA TGTGCCAGCCCCACCCCCGGAGACTATAGCAATCAGCCCCAGCATTTT.